This TCR beta chain was sequenced for a study of T cell changes during pregnancy in multiple sclerosis. Germline values: CDR1 SGHAT, CDR2 FQNNGV. V lost 5 bases to trimming and J lost 1 base; unmatched junction nucleotides: 8. This CDR3 is 19 amino acids long. Clones were read by immunoSEQ multiplex PCR, and TCRdb kept only the in-frame ones, dropping some. The profile shows 69,000 or so clones, 90% to 95% of them singletons. The specimen comprised CD4+ T cells from peripheral blood mononuclear cells, sampled in the third trimester of pregnancy. V gene TRBV11-2 combines with J gene TRBJ2-2, with 15 bases aligning to TRBD2. This receptor was identified in a female donor in good health, enrolled as a control in a pregnancy study. The CDR3 loop is CASSPRTSGGAGNTGELFF. CDR3 nucleotide sequence: TGTGCCAGCAGCCCCCGGACTAGCGGGGGGGCCGGGAACACCGGGGAGCTGTTTTTT.